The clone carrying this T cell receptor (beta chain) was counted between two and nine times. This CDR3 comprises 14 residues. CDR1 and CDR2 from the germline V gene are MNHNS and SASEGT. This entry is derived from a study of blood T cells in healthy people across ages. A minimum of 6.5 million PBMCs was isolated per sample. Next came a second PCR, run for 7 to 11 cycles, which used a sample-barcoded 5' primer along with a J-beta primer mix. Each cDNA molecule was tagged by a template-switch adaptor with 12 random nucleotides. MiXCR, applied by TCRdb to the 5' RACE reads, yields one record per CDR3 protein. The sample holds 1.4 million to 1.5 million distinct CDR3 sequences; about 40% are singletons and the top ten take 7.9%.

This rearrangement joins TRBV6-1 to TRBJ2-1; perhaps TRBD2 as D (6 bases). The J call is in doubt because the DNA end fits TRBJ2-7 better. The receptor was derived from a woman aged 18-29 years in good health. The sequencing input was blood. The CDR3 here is CASSRDFSYNEQYF. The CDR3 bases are TGTGCCAGCAGTCGGGACTTCTCCTACAATGAGCAGTACTTC.